This T cell receptor (beta chain) comes out of a study of shared clonotypes between healthy human individuals. Regarding this clone: What it binds is unknown.

Method: immunoSEQ multiplex PCR; TCRdb's copy keeps in-frame clones and lacks some. The sample has about 1.1 million clones; about four fifths are singletons. The CDR3 consists of 16 residues. Germline V CDR1 and CDR2: SGHAT, FQNNGV. After removal of 6 bases from V and 4 bases from J, the junction contained 14 bases not matched to a gene. Recent vaccinations or acute infections were absent in the healthy HIV-negative adult donors. Study-wide findings and caveats: Tissues were not sampled, only blood, and their repertoires likely differ. The study found lower generation probabilities in non-shared clonotypes than in those shared by all four donors. The donor pool, a small one, limited the genetic and exposure-history diversity represented.

The gene calls are TRBV11-2 and TRBJ2-5; 7 bases fit TRBD2. This TCR derives from a man aged 18 to 29 in good health. Some clones in this sample may be carry-over from other donors' samples. Material for sequencing was memory CD4+ T cells from PBMCs. Subset here: CD45RA-negative fraction. DNA of the CDR3: TGTGCCAGCAGTCCCTCGCGGCTGTCGGGGGGAGAGACCCAGTACTTC. The encoded protein is CASSPSRLSGGETQYF.